This T cell receptor (beta chain) appears in the sequencing data of a study of cytomegalovirus exposure and HLA in healthy donors. Background on the study: About 83 million unique TCRs from HLA-typed donors made up an early data release. Caucasian-associated ancestry cluster membership applied to about 77% of approximately 400 genotyped donors.

Primers: 60 Vbeta forward and 13 Jbeta reverse. Data came from immunoSEQ multiplex PCR; TCRdb stores just in-frame clones and leaves some out. The repertoire holds approximately 110,000 clones, with approximately 80% as singletons. The CDR3 has 15 amino acids. The V gene's germline CDR1 is LNHNV and CDR2 YYDKDF (reference sequence). Trimming left V 1 base short and J 2 bases short, with 11 bases between. Details on this clone: Its antigen is still unknown.

Regarding the study as a whole: Reports credit the classifier with highly specific, highly sensitive diagnosis of cytomegalovirus status.

The sequenced material came from PBMCs. This sequence was found in a human donor in good health. The chain employs TRBV15 and TRBJ1-2; no clear D gene. CDR3 sequence reads: CATSRVYSLNYGYTF. CDR3 coding DNA: TGTGCCACCAGCAGAGTGTACAGTCTAAACTATGGCTACACCTTC.